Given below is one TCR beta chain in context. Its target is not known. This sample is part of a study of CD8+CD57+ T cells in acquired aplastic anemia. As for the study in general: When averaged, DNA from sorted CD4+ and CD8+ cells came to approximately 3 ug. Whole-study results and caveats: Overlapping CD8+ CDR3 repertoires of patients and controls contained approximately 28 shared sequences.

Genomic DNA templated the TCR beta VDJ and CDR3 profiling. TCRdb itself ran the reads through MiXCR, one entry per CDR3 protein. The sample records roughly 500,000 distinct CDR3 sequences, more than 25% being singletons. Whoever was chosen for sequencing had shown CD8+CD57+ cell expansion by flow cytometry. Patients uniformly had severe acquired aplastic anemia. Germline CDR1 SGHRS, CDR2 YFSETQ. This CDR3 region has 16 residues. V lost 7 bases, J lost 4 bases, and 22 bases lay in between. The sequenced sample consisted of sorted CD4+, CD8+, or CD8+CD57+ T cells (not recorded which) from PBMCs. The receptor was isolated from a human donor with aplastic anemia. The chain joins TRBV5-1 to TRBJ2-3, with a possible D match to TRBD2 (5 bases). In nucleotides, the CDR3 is TGCGCCAGCGAAGTTAATCCAGGTTTCGGGGCAGATACGCAGTATTTT. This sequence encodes CASEVNPGFGADTQYF.